This TCR beta chain comes out of a study of blood T cell repertoires in COVID-19. About the study: The United States, Italy and Spain supplied acute and convalescent COVID-19 samples. Nucleic acid was either cDNA or gDNA, and it came from T cells, B-cell-depleted T cells, or PBMCs.

The table lists this clone with a count of one. With 6 bases clipped from V and 5 bases from J, the junction kept 6 bases outside the gene matches. This CDR3 is built from 15 residues. Germline CDR1 and CDR2: MDHEN and SYDVKM. Original processing notes: Amplifying reference gene primers gave estimates of nucleated cell counts. The data were produced by immunoSEQ multiplex PCR, yet TCRdb's version contains in-frame clones alone and is incomplete. V, J and clone size are taken as reported in that table, and D and trimming were inferred from the DNA itself. The sample consists of fewer than 200,000 clones, around 76% of them appearing once.

The chain carries TRBV28 and TRBJ2-2; 10 bases align to TRBD2. Sequences were obtained from peripheral blood. The source is a woman aged 70-85 years with acute or convalescent COVID-19. CDR3 region: CASRLAGGRTGELFF. CDR3 DNA: TGTGCCAGCAGGTTAGCGGGGGGCCGAACCGGGGAGCTGTTTTTT. The full variable domain, in which reference TRBV28 and TRBJ2-2 provide the parts outside the CDR3, is DVKVTQSSRYLVKRTGEKVFLECVQDMDHENMFWYRQDPGLGLRLIYFSYDVKMKEKGDIPEGYSVSREKKERFSLILESASTNQTSMYLCASRLAGGRTGELFFGEGSRLTVL.